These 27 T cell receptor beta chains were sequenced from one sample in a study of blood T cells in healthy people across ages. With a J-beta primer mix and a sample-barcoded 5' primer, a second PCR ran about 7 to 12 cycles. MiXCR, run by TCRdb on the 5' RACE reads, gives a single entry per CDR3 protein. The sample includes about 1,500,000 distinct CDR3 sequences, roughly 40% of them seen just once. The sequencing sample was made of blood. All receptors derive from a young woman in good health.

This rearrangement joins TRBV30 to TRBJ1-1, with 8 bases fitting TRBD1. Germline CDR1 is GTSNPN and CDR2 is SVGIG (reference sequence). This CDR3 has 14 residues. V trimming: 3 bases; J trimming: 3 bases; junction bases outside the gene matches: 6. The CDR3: CAWSRQGRDTEAFF. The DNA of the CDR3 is TGTGCCTGGAGCCGACAGGGGCGGGACACTGAAGCTTTCTTT.

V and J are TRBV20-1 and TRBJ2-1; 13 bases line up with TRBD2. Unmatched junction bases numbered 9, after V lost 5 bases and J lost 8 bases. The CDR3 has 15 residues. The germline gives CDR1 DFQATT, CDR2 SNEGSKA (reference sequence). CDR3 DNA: TGCAGTGCTCTTAGGACTAGCGGGAGTAGCGATGAGCAGTTCTTC. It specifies CSALRTSGSSDEQFF.

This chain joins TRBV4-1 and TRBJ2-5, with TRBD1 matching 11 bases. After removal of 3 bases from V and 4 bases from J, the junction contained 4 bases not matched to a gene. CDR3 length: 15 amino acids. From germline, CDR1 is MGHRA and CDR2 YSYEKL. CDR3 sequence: CASSHTGTGGETQYF. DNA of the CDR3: TGCGCCAGCAGCCACACCGGGACAGGGGGAGAGACCCAGTACTTC.

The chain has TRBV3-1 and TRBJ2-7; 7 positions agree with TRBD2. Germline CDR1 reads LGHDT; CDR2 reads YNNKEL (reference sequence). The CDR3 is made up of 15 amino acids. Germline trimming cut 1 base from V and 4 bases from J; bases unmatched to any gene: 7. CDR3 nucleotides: TGTGCCAGCAGCCAAGGGGGTGCGGGAGTATACGAGCAGTACTTC. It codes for CASSQGGAGVYEQYF.

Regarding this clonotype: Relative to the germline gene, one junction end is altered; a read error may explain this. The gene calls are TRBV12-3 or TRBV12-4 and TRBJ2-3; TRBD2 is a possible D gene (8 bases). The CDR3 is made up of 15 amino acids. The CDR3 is CASSLTGGGTDAQYF. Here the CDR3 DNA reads TGTGCCAGCAGTTTAACGGGAGGGGGCACAGATGCGCAGTATTTT.

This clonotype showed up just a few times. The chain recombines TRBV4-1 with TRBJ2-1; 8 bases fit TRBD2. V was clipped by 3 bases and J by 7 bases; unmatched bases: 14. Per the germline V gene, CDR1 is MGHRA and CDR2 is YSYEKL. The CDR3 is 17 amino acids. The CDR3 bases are TGCGCCAGCAGCCACTTCTCCGGCACTAGCGGTCAGAATGAGCAGTTCTTC. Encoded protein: CASSHFSGTSGQNEQFF.

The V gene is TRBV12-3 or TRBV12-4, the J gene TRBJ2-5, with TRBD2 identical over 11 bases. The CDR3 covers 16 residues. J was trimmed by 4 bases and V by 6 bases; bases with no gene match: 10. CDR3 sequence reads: CASRNSGGAFGETQYF. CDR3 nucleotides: TGTGCCAGCAGGAATAGCGGGGGGGCATTTGGAGAGACCCAGTACTTC.

CDR3: CSARLPGQGKDTQYF. The CDR3 nucleotides are TGCAGTGCTAGGCTCCCGGGACAGGGTAAAGATACGCAGTATTTT. The V and J genes are TRBV20-1 and TRBJ2-3; 9 bases are shared with TRBD1. The CDR3 consists of 15 residues. Germline values: CDR1 DFQATT, CDR2 SNEGSKA (reference sequence). J lost 5 bases, V lost 3 bases, and 9 bases had no gene match.

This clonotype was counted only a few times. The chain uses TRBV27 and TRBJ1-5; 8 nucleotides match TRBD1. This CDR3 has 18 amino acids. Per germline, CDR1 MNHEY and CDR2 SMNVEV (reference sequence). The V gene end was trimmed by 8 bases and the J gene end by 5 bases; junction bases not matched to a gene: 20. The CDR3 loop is CASARTWAMVTGDQPQHF. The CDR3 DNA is TGTGCCAGCGCTAGAACTTGGGCCATGGTGACAGGGGATCAGCCCCAGCATTTT.

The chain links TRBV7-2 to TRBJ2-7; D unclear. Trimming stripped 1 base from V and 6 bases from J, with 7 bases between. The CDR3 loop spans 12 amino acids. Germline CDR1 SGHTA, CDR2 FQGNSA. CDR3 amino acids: CASSLGLIEQYF. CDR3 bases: TGTGCCAGCAGCTTAGGGCTGATCGAGCAGTACTTC.

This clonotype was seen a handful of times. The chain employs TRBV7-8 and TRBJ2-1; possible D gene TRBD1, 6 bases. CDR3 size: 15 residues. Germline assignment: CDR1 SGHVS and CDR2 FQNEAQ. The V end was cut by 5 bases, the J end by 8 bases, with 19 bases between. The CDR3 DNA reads TGTGCCAGCAGCGGGTCCCCAGGGGAGTACTATGAGCAGTTCTTC. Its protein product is CASSGSPGEYYEQFF.

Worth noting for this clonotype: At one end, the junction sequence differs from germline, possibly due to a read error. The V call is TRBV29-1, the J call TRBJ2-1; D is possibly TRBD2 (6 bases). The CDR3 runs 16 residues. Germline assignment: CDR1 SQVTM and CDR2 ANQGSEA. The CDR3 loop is CSVGGLEDSSYNAQFF. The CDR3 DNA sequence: TGCAGCGTTGGGGGACTCGAAGACAGCTCCTACAATGCGCAGTTCTTC.

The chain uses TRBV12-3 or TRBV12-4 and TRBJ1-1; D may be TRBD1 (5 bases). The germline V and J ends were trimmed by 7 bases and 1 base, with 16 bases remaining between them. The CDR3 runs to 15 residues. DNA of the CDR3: TGTGCCAGCACCTTTTCGGGCAGGGAGAACACTGAAGCTTTCTTT. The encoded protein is CASTFSGRENTEAFF.

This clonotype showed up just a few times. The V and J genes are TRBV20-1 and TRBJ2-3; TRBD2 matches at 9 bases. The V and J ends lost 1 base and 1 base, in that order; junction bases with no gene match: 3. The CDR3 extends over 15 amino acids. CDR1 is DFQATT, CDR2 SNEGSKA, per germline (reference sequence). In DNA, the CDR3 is TGCAGTGCTAGAGGGACTAGCGCTGGCACAGATACGCAGTATTTT. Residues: CSARGTSAGTDTQYF.

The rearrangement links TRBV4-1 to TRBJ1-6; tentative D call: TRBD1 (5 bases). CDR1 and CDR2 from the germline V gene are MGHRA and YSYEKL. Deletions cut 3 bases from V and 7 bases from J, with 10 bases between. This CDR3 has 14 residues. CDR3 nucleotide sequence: TGCGCCAGCAGCCACGGGGCCGGCAATTCACCCCTCCACTTT. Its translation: CASSHGAGNSPLHF.

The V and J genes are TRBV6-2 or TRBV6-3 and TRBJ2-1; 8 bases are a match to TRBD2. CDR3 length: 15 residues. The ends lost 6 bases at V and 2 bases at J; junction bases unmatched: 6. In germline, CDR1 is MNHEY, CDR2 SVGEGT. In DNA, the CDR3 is TGTGCCAGCAGCCCCCGGGAGGGAGCCTACAATGAGCAGTTCTTC. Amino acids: CASSPREGAYNEQFF.

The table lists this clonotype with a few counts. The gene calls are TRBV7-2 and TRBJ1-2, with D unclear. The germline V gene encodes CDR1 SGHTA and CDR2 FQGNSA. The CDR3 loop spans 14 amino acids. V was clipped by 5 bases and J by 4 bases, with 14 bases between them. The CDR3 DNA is TGTGCCAGCAGCGGGGTGGGGAGCTTCTATGGCTACACCTTC. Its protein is CASSGVGSFYGYTF.

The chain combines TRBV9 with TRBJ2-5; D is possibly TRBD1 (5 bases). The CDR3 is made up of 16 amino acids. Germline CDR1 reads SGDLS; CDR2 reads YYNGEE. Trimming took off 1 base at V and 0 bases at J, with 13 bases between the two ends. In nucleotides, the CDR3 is TGTGCCAGCAGCGTATTGCAGGGCTCGTACCAAGAGACCCAGTACTTC. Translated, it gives CASSVLQGSYQETQYF.

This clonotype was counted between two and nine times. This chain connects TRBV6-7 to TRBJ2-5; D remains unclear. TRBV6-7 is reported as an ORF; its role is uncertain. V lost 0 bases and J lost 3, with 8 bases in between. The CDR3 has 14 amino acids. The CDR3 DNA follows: TGTGCCAGCAGTTACTCCCCCGACGAAGAGACCCAGTACTTC. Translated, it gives CASSYSPDEETQYF.

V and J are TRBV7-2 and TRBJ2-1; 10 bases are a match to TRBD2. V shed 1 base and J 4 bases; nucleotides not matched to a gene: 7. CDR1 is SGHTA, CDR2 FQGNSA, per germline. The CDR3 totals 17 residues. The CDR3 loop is CASSLEASGRWYNEQFF. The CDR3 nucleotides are TGTGCCAGCAGCTTAGAGGCTAGCGGGAGATGGTACAATGAGCAGTTCTTC.

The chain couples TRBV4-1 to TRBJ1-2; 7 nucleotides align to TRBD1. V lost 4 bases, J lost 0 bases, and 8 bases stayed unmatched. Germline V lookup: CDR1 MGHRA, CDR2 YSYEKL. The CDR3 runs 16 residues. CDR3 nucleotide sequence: TGCGCCAGCAGCCGAGCGGGACAGATCCCTAACTATGGCTACACCTTC. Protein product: CASSRAGQIPNYGYTF.

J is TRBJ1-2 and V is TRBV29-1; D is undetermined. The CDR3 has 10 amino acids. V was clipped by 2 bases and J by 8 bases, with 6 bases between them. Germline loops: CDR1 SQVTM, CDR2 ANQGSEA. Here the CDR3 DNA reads TGCAGCGTTGAAAAGCGGGGCTACACCTTC. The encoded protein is CSVEKRGYTF.

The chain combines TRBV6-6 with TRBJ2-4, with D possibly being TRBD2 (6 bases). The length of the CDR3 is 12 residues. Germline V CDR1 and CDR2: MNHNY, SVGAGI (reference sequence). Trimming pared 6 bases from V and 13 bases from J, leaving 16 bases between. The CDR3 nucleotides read TGTGCCAGCAGCGGGAGCCCCCGGGAGCAGTACTTC. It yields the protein CASSGSPREQYF.

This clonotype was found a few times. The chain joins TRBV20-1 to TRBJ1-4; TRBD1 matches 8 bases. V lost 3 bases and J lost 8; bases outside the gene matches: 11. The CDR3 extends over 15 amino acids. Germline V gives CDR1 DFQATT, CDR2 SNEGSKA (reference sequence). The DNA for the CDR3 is TGCAGTGCTAGGCCGACCGGAGCAGGGGGCGAAAAACTGTTTTTT. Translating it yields CSARPTGAGGEKLFF.

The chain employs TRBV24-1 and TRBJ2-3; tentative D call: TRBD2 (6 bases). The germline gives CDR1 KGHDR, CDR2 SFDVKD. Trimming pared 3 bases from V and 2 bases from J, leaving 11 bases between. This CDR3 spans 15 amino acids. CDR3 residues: CATSDASATTDTQYF. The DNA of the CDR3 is TGTGCCACCAGTGATGCTAGCGCTACCACAGATACGCAGTATTTT.

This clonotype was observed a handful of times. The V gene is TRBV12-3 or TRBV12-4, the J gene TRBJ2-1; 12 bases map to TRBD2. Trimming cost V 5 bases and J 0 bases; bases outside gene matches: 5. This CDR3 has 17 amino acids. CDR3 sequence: CASSPPTSGSSYNEQFF. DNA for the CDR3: TGTGCCAGCAGTCCCCCGACTAGCGGGAGCTCCTACAATGAGCAGTTCTTC.

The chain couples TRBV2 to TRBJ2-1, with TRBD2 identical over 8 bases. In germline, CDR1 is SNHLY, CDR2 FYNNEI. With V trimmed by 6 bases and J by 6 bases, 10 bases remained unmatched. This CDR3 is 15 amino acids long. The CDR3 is CASSATAGVGNEQFF. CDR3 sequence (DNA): TGTGCCAGCAGCGCAACAGCGGGAGTTGGCAATGAGCAGTTCTTC. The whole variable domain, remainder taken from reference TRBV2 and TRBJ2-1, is EPEVTQTPSHQVTQMGQEVILRCVPISNHLYFYWYRQILGQKVEFLVSFYNNEISEKSEIFDDQFSVERPDGSNFTLKIRSTKLEDSAMYFCASSATAGVGNEQFFGPGTRLTVL.